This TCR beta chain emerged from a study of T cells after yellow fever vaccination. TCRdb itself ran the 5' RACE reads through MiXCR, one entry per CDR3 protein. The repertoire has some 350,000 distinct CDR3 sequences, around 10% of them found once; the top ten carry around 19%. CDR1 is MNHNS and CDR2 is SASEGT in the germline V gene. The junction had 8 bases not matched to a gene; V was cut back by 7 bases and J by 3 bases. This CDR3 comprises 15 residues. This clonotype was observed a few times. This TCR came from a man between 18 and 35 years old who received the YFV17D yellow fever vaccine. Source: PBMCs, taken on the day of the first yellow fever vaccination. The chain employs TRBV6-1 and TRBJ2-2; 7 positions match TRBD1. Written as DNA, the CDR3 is TGTGCCAGCAACGACGGGACAGATTACACCGGGGAGCTGTTTTTT. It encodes CASNDGTDYTGELFF.